The TCR beta chain under discussion was sequenced for a study of post-analysis software for immune sequencing data. The wider study: There were relapsing-remitting, secondary progressive and progressive-relapsing multiple sclerosis among the disease courses included.

With 5 bases removed from V and 2 bases from J, the gap between germline ends came to 13 bases. The germline V gene encodes CDR1 DFQATT and CDR2 SNEGSKA (reference sequence). The CDR3 is made up of 13 amino acids. Regarding this clonotype: Its antigen is not identified.

TCR beta libraries were prepared from cDNA with unique molecular identifiers. With about 0.95 to 11 million T cells as the source, roughly 500,000 cDNA molecules resulted. TCRdb itself ran the PCR reads through MiXCR, one entry per CDR3 protein. The sample has about 770,000 distinct CDR3 sequences; roughly 50% are singletons. Study findings and constraints: In patients, a few TRBV segments were more frequent than in controls, with TRBV5-6, TRBV5-1 and TRBV20-1 among them. Significantly lower normalized Chao1 diversity was seen in multiple sclerosis patients than in controls.

This TCR was sampled from a girl aged 10 to 17 with multiple sclerosis. Sequencing was carried out using blood. The chain couples TRBV20-1 to TRBJ2-7, with D possibly TRBD1 on 6 matching bases. The CDR3 DNA is TGCAGTGCTGGGGGACAATTCACCTACGAGCAGTACTTC. Amino acid sequence: CSAGGQFTYEQYF.